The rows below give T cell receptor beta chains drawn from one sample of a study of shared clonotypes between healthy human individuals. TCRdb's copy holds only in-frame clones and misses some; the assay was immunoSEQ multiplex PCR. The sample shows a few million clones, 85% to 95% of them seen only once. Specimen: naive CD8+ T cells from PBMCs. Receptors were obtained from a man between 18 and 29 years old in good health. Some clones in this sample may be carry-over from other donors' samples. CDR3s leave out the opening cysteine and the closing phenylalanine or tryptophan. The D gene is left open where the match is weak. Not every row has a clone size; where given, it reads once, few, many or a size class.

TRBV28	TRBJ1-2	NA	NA	ASRRTAKSLNYGYT
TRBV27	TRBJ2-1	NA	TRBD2	ASSETSGRALNEQF
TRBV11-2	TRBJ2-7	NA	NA	ASSLGVYEQY
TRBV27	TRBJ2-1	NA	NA	ASISPGPVLEQF
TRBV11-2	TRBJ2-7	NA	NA	ASSLKGRGYEQY
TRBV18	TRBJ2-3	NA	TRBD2	ASSPPSVSGKYTDTQY
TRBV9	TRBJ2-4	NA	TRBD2	ASSVAGGKNIQY
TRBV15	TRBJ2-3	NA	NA	ATSRTGNVQDTQY
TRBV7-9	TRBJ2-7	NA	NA	ASSLARKRGESYEQY
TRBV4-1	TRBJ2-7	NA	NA	ASAPGIAAGYEQY
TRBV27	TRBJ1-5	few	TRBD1	ASSPGTGGLQPQH
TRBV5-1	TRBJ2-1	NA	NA	ASSASFEQF
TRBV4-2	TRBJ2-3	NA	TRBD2	ASSQESLAGEADTQY
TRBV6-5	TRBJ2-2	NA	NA	ATLPPASNTGELF
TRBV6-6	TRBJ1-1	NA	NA	ASSYPQEGSNTEAF
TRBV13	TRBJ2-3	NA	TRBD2	ASSPRLAVTDTQY
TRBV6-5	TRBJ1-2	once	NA	ASSYRDGYT
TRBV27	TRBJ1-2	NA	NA	ASSSGILSGASYGYT
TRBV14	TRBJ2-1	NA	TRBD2	ASSQDRTSSESYEQF
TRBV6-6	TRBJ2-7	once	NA	ASSLWTGSSYEQY
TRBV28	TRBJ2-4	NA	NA	ASSLGEGDIQY
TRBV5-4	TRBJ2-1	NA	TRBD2	ASSPLGTSINEQF
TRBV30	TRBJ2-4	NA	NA	AWGDRLAKNIQY
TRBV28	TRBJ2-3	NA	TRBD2	ASSGGEGADTQY
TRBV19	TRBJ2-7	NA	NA	ASSISTDHYEQY
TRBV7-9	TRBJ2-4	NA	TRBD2	ASSSSGTSGRTAKNIQY